This T cell receptor beta chain came from a study of cytomegalovirus exposure and HLA in healthy donors. Findings of the study overall: Later genetic work tied a missense DCLRE1C variant to beta-chain V and J trimming. In most subjects, TCR beta sequences reportedly gave accurate predictions of HLA-A and HLA-B alleles.

In the PCR, 60 Vbeta and 13 Jbeta primers were used. The table came from immunoSEQ multiplex PCR; TCRdb's copy has only in-frame clones and leaves some out. The clone table shows approximately 130,000 clones, with the ten largest holding 2%. Trimming took off 0 bases at V and 5 bases at J, with 11 bases between the two ends. Germline CDR1 SGHRS, CDR2 YFSETQ. The CDR3 length is 14 residues. As regards this clone: Its antigen remains unknown.

These donors, healthy bone marrow donors, were studied. Sequenced sample: PBMCs. The receptor was derived from a woman aged 60-75 years in good health and CMV-seronegative. The J gene is TRBJ1-1, the V gene TRBV5-1, with D maybe TRBD1 (5 bases). CDR3 in amino acids: CASSLAGGATEAFF. The CDR3 DNA sequence: TGCGCCAGCAGCTTGGCCGGGGGTGCTACTGAAGCTTTCTTT.